The clone carrying this TCR beta chain was counted at least ten times. This CDR3 has 13 residues. Trimming at V came to 6 bases and at J to 3 bases, leaving 4 bases not matched to a gene. Per germline, CDR1 MNHEY and CDR2 SVGEGT. The data are from a study of regulatory T cells in long-lasting Graves disease. Time point indicated: newly diagnosed GD, antithyroid drugs for less than 3 months. Researchers made the TCR library from RNA that was extracted from PBMCs. TCR beta libraries were built with iRepertoire HTBI primers and Arm-PCR of CDR3 regions. TCRdb recomputed calls from the multiplex PCR reads with MiXCR, one row per CDR3 protein. The repertoire includes 350,000 to 450,000 distinct CDR3 sequences, about 11% of them detected once, and approximately 17% sits in the top ten. These data were also reused for a study on T cells in Graves' hyperthyroidism and ophthalmopathy. That study reports: Newly diagnosed hyperthyroidism patients aged 18 to 65 years had disease lasting under 2 months. First-round RT-PCR of the TCR CDR3 relied on the HTBI primer set.

Sequencing used peripheral blood mononuclear cells (PBMCs), obtained at new diagnosis, from a patient treated with antithyroid drugs. The genes are TRBV6-2 or TRBV6-3 and TRBJ1-2; 7 bases line up with TRBD1. This TCR was sampled from a woman aged 18-35 years with Graves disease. The CDR3 loop reads CASRSTGHYGYTF. The CDR3 DNA follows: TGTGCCAGCAGGTCGACAGGGCACTATGGCTACACCTTC.